The 18 T cell receptor beta chains listed next were all sequenced from one sample in a study of chemoradiotherapy in HPV16-positive cancers. Clones were read by immunoSEQ multiplex PCR, and TCRdb kept only the in-frame ones, dropping some. The table shows roughly 16,000 clones, with 75% to 85% occurring only once. This sample was taken from a patient who underwent chemoradiotherapy. The source is a human donor with HPV-associated anogenital cancer.

The V call is TRBV6-1, the J call TRBJ1-2; D uncertain. The CDR3 covers 13 residues. V lost 0 bases to trimming and J lost 8 bases, with 10 bases between them. Germline CDR1 is MNHNS and CDR2 is SASEGT. The CDR3 reads CASSEALMYGYTF. For the CDR3, the DNA is TGTGCCAGCAGTGAAGCACTGATGTACGGCTACACCTTC.

This chain joins TRBV15 and TRBJ1-2; D not certain. The CDR3 consists of 14 residues. Germline V gene sequence: CDR1 LNHNV, CDR2 YYDKDF (reference sequence). The ends were cut back, 4 bases at V and 4 bases at J, with 13 bases in the middle. The CDR3, as DNA: TGTGCCACCAGCATCGGCGGGATCCGCTATGGCTACACCTTC. Protein product: CATSIGGIRYGYTF.

This chain joins TRBV15 and TRBJ2-7, with 7 bases aligning to TRBD2. The V gene's germline CDR1 is LNHNV and CDR2 YYDKDF (reference sequence). The CDR3 consists of 14 residues. The junction had 3 bases not matched to a gene; V was cut back by 3 bases and J by 1 base. The CDR3 here is CATSSEGGSYEQYF. DNA for the CDR3: TGTGCCACCAGCAGTGAGGGAGGGTCCTACGAGCAGTACTTC.

The J gene is TRBJ1-1, the V gene TRBV11-2, with a weak D call TRBD1 (6 bases). Trimming removed 1 base at V and 8 bases at J, with 11 bases between. CDR3 length: 13 residues. Germline V CDR1 and CDR2: SGHAT, FQNNGV. CDR3 in amino acids: CASSLVGGREAFF. Written as DNA, the CDR3 is TGTGCCAGCAGCTTAGTCGGGGGGCGGGAAGCTTTCTTT.

The gene calls are TRBV28 and TRBJ1-6; no reliable D call. The CDR3 is 13 amino acids. The V end was cut by 2 bases, the J end by 6 bases, with 5 bases between. Germline V gene sequence: CDR1 MDHEN, CDR2 SYDVKM. DNA for the CDR3: TGTGCCAGCAGTTTAGACCTTAATTCACCCCTCCACTTT. Translating it yields CASSLDLNSPLHF.

The chain combines TRBV5-5 with TRBJ2-4, with 11 nucleotides matching TRBD1. This CDR3 spans 16 amino acids. Germline trimming cut 4 bases from V and 3 bases from J; bases unmatched to any gene: 6. From germline, CDR1 is SGHKS and CDR2 YYEKEE (reference sequence). As DNA, the CDR3 is TGTGCCAGCAGCCCCTTGGGACAGGGGGGCAAAAACATTCAGTACTTC. As protein: CASSPLGQGGKNIQYF.

This CDR3 reads CASSYNRDLETQYF. The CDR3 nucleotides are TGTGCCAGCAGTTATAACAGGGATTTGGAGACCCAGTACTTC. The rearrangement links TRBV6-6 to TRBJ2-5; possibly TRBD1 for D (6 bases). Germline loops: CDR1 MNHNY, CDR2 SVGAGI (reference sequence). This CDR3 spans 14 amino acids. The V gene lost 3 bases and the J gene lost 5 bases, with 13 bases spanning the gap.

The rearrangement joins TRBV27 to TRBJ2-7; no clear D gene. This CDR3 is 13 amino acids long. The germline gives CDR1 MNHEY, CDR2 SMNVEV (reference sequence). V was trimmed by 1 base and J by 7 bases, leaving 11 bases between them. The CDR3 DNA follows: TGTGCCAGCAGTTTATATCCCTCCCTAGAGCAGTACTTC. Translation gives CASSLYPSLEQYF.

This chain connects TRBV2 to TRBJ1-3, with a weak D call TRBD1 (5 bases). Deletions cut 6 bases from V and 4 bases from J, with 13 bases between. The CDR3 sequence is 14 residues long. Looked up from germline, CDR1 is SNHLY and CDR2 is FYNNEI. The CDR3 bases are TGTGCCAGCAGCGCAGGGTATTCAGGAAACACCATATATTTT. It yields the protein CASSAGYSGNTIYF. The whole variable domain, filled in from reference TRBV2 and TRBJ1-3, reads EPEVTQTPSHQVTQMGQEVILRCVPISNHLYFYWYRQILGQKVEFLVSFYNNEISEKSEIFDDQFSVERPDGSNFTLKIRSTKLEDSAMYFCASSAGYSGNTIYFGEGSWLTVV.

The V gene is TRBV27, the J gene TRBJ2-2; 7 nucleotides match TRBD1. J gave up 4 bases and V 2 bases, and 10 bases lay outside the gene matches. The CDR3 length is 17 residues. Looked up from germline, CDR1 is MNHEY and CDR2 is SMNVEV (reference sequence). CDR3 bases: TGTGCCAGCAGTTTACCGACGGGACAGTGGACCACCGGGGAGCTGTTTTTT. The encoded protein is CASSLPTGQWTTGELFF.

The gene calls are TRBV30 and TRBJ2-7; D is possibly TRBD2 (5 bases). Germline assignment: CDR1 GTSNPN and CDR2 SVGIG (reference sequence). CDR3 size: 13 residues. V lost 4 bases and J lost 10, with 20 bases in between. The CDR3 is CAWMGRGNRSQYF. The CDR3 coding sequence is TGTGCCTGGATGGGGAGAGGGAACCGATCTCAGTACTTC.

The rearrangement links TRBV18 to TRBJ2-7; TRBD1 agrees at 10 bases. Germline V gives CDR1 KGHSH, CDR2 LQKENI. Unmatched junction bases numbered 9, after V lost 9 bases and J lost 1 base. The CDR3 contains 15 residues. The CDR3 DNA is TGTGCCAGTTCTGTCGACAGGGGGCCTTCCTACGAGCAGTACTTC. Residues: CASSVDRGPSYEQYF. Combining the CDR3 with reference TRBV18 and TRBJ2-7 gives the whole variable domain NAGVMQNPRHLVRRRGQEARLRCSPMKGHSHVYWYRQLPEEGLKFMVYLQKENIIDESGMPKERFSAEFPKEGPSILRIQQVVRGDSAAYFCASSVDRGPSYEQYFGPGTRLTVT.

This chain links TRBV11-2 with TRBJ1-1; D is possibly TRBD1 (6 bases). The V end was cut by 0 bases, the J end by 10 bases, with 15 bases between. Per the germline V gene, CDR1 is SGHAT and CDR2 is FQNNGV. This CDR3 contains 14 residues. In DNA form, the CDR3 reads TGTGCCAGCAGCTTAGATACAGGGTACCGGGGAGCTTTCTTT. This sequence encodes CASSLDTGYRGAFF.

This clone was counted between two and nine times. The DNA of the CDR3 is TGTGCTAGTGGGATTGGGGGTAGCAATCAGCCCCAGCATTTT. It encodes CASGIGGSNQPQHF. The chain has TRBV12-5 and TRBJ1-5; perhaps TRBD1 as D (5 bases). Trimming stripped 6 bases from V and 0 bases from J, with 9 bases between. CDR3 length: 14 residues. Germline loops: CDR1 LGHNT, CDR2 FRNRAP.

This CDR3 is CASSSPASGNTIYF. CDR3 in DNA: TGTGCCAGTAGTTCCCCAGCCTCTGGAAACACCATATATTTT. The rearrangement links TRBV19 to TRBJ1-3; D call uncertain. CDR3 length: 14 amino acids. Per germline, CDR1 LNHDA and CDR2 SQIVND (reference sequence). V was clipped by 5 bases and J by 0 bases, with 8 bases between them.

This chain connects TRBV7-2 to TRBJ2-5; D is unresolved. The germline CDR1 and CDR2 sequences are SGHTA and FQGNSA. The CDR3 is 13 residues long. Trimming cost V 0 bases and J 5 bases, with 7 bases left between them. CDR3 in DNA: TGTGCCAGCAGCTTAGCCGCTGACGAGACCCAGTACTTC. Translating it yields CASSLAADETQYF.

The chain joins TRBV9 to TRBJ2-7; D is possibly TRBD2 (6 bases). With 3 bases removed from V and 0 bases from J, the gap between germline ends came to 10 bases. The CDR3 consists of 14 residues. Per germline, CDR1 SGDLS and CDR2 YYNGEE. CDR3 residues: CASSARGTSYEQYF. In DNA, the CDR3 is TGTGCCAGCAGCGCGCGGGGCACCTCCTACGAGCAGTACTTC.

The rearrangement uses TRBV2 and TRBJ1-4; D is perhaps TRBD1 (6 bases). Trimming pared 4 bases from V and 3 bases from J, leaving 18 bases between. This CDR3 has 17 amino acids. Germline V CDR1 and CDR2: SNHLY, FYNNEI. CDR3: CASSAGGLGQSNEKLFF. The CDR3 DNA reads as TGTGCCAGCAGTGCTGGGGGGCTAGGACAGTCTAATGAAAAACTGTTTTTT.